Each of the 30 T cell receptor beta chains below was sequenced from the same sample in a study of cytomegalovirus exposure and HLA in healthy donors. The PCR had 60 Vbeta and 13 Jbeta primers. Data came from immunoSEQ multiplex PCR; TCRdb stores just in-frame clones and leaves some out. This table has 95,000 to 150,000 clones, 72% appearing once. Source material: PBMCs. These receptors were taken from a man aged 25-45 years in good health and CMV-seronegative.

The chain is built from TRBV7-9 and TRBJ2-3, with D maybe TRBD2 (7 bases). This CDR3 has 16 residues. Trimming stripped 5 bases from V and 2 bases from J, with 17 bases between. CDR1 is SEHNR, CDR2 FQNEAQ, per germline (reference sequence). In DNA form, the CDR3 reads TGTGCCAGCAGCATTAGGGGGGAGGGGGACACAGATACGCAGTATTTT. Its protein is CASSIRGEGDTDTQYF.

This clone was detected only a few times. The chain links TRBV7-9 to TRBJ2-1, with 11 bases lining up with TRBD2. CDR3 length equals 16 residues. The V and J ends lost 4 bases and 4 bases, in that order; junction bases with no gene match: 6. CDR1 SEHNR and CDR2 FQNEAQ come from the germline V gene (reference sequence). The CDR3 DNA is TGTGCCAGCAGCTCCCTAGCGGGGGGCACTTACAATGAGCAGTTCTTC. Encoded protein: CASSSLAGGTYNEQFF.

The chain links TRBV6-6 to TRBJ2-1, with TRBD2 identical over 10 bases. Germline loops: CDR1 MNHNY, CDR2 SVGAGI (reference sequence). V dropped 8 bases and J dropped 6; count of bases not matched to a gene: 10. The CDR3 contains 15 residues. CDR3 in DNA: TGTGCCAGCTCCAGCGTCCAGCGGGGGGGCAATGAGCAGTTCTTC. Its translation is CASSSVQRGGNEQFF.

The genes are TRBV5-6 and TRBJ1-1, with a tentative D call TRBD1 (5 bases). The germline V gene has CDR1 SGHDT and CDR2 YYEEEE. This CDR3 comprises 15 residues. The germline V and J ends were trimmed by 2 bases and 4 bases, with 15 bases remaining between them. The CDR3 region has the DNA TGTGCCAGCAGCTTTATTGGGGGGGGTACCACTGAAGCTTTCTTT. Amino acid sequence: CASSFIGGGTTEAFF.

In its sample, this clone was seen a few times. The rearrangement uses TRBV27 and TRBJ1-2, with TRBD1 matching 9 bases. The CDR3 spans 15 residues. Germline values: CDR1 MNHEY, CDR2 SMNVEV (reference sequence). The trim removed 5 bases at V and 8 bases at J, leaving 12 bases unmatched. CDR3 residues: CASSTYRDRVEGYTF. CDR3 DNA: TGTGCCAGCAGTACGTACCGGGACAGGGTTGAGGGCTACACCTTC.

The chain recombines TRBV5-1 with TRBJ1-2, with D possibly being TRBD1 (6 bases). V lost 0 bases, J lost 4 bases, and 13 bases lay in between. The CDR3 extends over 15 amino acids. Germline V gene data show CDR1 as SGHRS and CDR2 as YFSETQ. The CDR3 DNA reads as TGCGCCAGCAGCTTGGAGGGGGGGCCGGGCTATGGCTACACCTTC. Protein: CASSLEGGPGYGYTF.

This clone appeared a single time. The chain is built from TRBV4-2 and TRBJ2-7; TRBD2 agrees at 7 bases. The V gene end was trimmed by 10 bases and the J gene end by 0 bases; junction bases not matched to a gene: 12. The germline gives CDR1 LGHNA, CDR2 YNFKEQ. CDR3 length equals 15 residues. CDR3 in amino acids: CATSPPRGSSYEQYF. CDR3 DNA sequence: TGTGCCACCTCCCCCCCGCGGGGGAGCTCCTACGAGCAGTACTTC.

The chain uses TRBV30 and TRBJ2-3, with 8 bases identical to TRBD2. Germline CDR1 and CDR2: GTSNPN and SVGIG (reference sequence). The CDR3 totals 14 residues. V shed 1 base, J shed 5 bases, and the junction held 5 bases outside the gene matches. The chain's CDR3 is CAWSAAGGGDTQYF. CDR3 nucleotide sequence: TGTGCCTGGAGTGCCGCGGGAGGAGGAGATACGCAGTATTTT.

The V and J genes are TRBV5-1 and TRBJ1-4; D gene unclear. The length of the CDR3 is 15 residues. V was clipped by 3 bases and J by 6 bases, with 15 bases between them. Germline CDR1 is SGHRS and CDR2 is YFSETQ. The CDR3 nucleotides are TGCGCCAGCAGCTACACGGGAGGGAATGATGAAAAACTGTTTTTT. It specifies CASSYTGGNDEKLFF. Full variable domain (missing parts from reference TRBV5-1 and TRBJ1-4): KAGVTQTPRYLIKTRGQQVTLSCSPISGHRSVSWYQQTPGQGLQFLFEYFSETQRNKGNFPGRFSGRQFSNSRSEMNVSTLELGDSALYLCASSYTGGNDEKLFFGSGTQLSVL.

The rearrangement uses TRBV16 and TRBJ1-2; no definite D call. Trimming took 3 bases from V and 6 from J, leaving 11 bases between them. Per the germline V gene, CDR1 is KGHSY and CDR2 is FQNENV. The CDR3 has 13 amino acids. The CDR3 nucleotides are TGTGCCAGCAGCCAGACTAAGGGCCATGGCTACACCTTC. Its protein is CASSQTKGHGYTF.

This sequence joins TRBV5-4 and TRBJ1-2; 9 nucleotides align to TRBD1. This CDR3 has 14 amino acids. V was clipped by 3 bases and J by 10 bases; unmatched bases: 10. CDR1 SGHNT and CDR2 YYREEE come from the germline V gene (reference sequence). This chain's CDR3 is CASSSRTGERYYTF. Here the CDR3 DNA reads TGTGCCAGCAGCTCAAGGACAGGGGAAAGATACTACACCTTC. Supplemented by reference TRBV5-4 and TRBJ1-2, the full variable domain reads ETGVTQSPTHLIKTRGQQVTLRCSSQSGHNTVSWYQQALGQGPQFIFQYYREEENGRGNFPPRFSGLQFPNYSSELNVNALELDDSALYLCASSSRTGERYYTFGSGTRLTVV.

V usage is TRBV5-4 and J usage is TRBJ2-1; D possibly corresponds to TRBD1 (6 bases). Germline V gene sequence: CDR1 SGHNT, CDR2 YYREEE (reference sequence). Trimming took off 4 bases at V and 2 bases at J, with 10 bases between the two ends. CDR3 length: 14 residues. The CDR3 nucleotides are TGTGCCAGCAGCGTCAGGGGCGCCTACAATGAGCAGTTCTTC. Translation gives CASSVRGAYNEQFF.

This chain uses TRBV19 with TRBJ1-6, with D maybe TRBD1 (6 bases). In germline, CDR1 is LNHDA, CDR2 SQIVND (reference sequence). Trimming removed 9 bases from V and 6 bases from J, with 18 bases in between. This CDR3 is 15 amino acids long. As DNA, the CDR3 is TGTGCCAGCACCGGTAGGGACACGGCTAATTCACCCCTCCACTTT. As protein: CASTGRDTANSPLHF.

The rearrangement uses TRBV5-5 and TRBJ1-2; the match to TRBD1 covers 12 bases. The CDR3 is made up of 14 amino acids. Germline CDR1 is SGHKS and CDR2 is YYEKEE (reference sequence). J was trimmed by 5 bases and V by 3 bases; bases with no gene match: 2. The CDR3 coding sequence is TGTGCCAGCAGCTGGGACAGGGGGCAATATGGCTACACCTTC. It translates to CASSWDRGQYGYTF.

V gene TRBV9 combines with J gene TRBJ1-6; maybe TRBD1 (6 bases). The CDR3 has 14 residues. Deletions cut 2 bases from V and 7 bases from J, with 10 bases between. Germline lookup yields CDR1 SGDLS and CDR2 YYNGEE. The CDR3 coding sequence is TGTGCCAGCAGCGTCGGGGGGGGCAATTCACCCCTCCACTTT. Encoded protein: CASSVGGGNSPLHF.

The V call is TRBV27, the J call TRBJ1-5; tentatively, D is TRBD1 (6 bases). Trimming removed 8 bases at V and 2 bases at J, with 13 bases between. Germline V gives CDR1 MNHEY, CDR2 SMNVEV (reference sequence). The length of the CDR3 is 14 residues. CDR3 DNA sequence: TGTGCCAGCGGCAGGGGTGTAGGCAATCAGCCCCAGCATTTT. Translating gives CASGRGVGNQPQHF.

The chain combines TRBV5-1 with TRBJ2-7; 9 bases line up with TRBD2. After removal of 0 bases from V and 6 bases from J, the junction contained 7 bases not matched to a gene. CDR3 length: 15 residues. CDR1 and CDR2 (germline): SGHRS, YFSETQ. The CDR3 DNA follows: TGCGCCAGCAGCTTGGGTGGCGGGGGGGCCCTCGAGCAGTACTTC. This codes for CASSLGGGGALEQYF.

The sample holds a few counts of this clone. This chain joins TRBV5-1 and TRBJ2-7; TRBD1 matches at 9 bases. CDR3 length: 17 residues. Unmatched junction bases numbered 10, after V lost 3 bases and J lost 0 bases. Germline V gene lookup returns CDR1 SGHRS and CDR2 YFSETQ. DNA of the CDR3: TGCGCCAGCAGCTGGCGGACGGGACAGGGAGACTCCTACGAGCAGTACTTC. Its protein product is CASSWRTGQGDSYEQYF.

V is TRBV5-1 and J is TRBJ1-2; 7 bases align to TRBD1. CDR3 size: 13 residues. Germline trimming cut 2 bases from V and 8 bases from J; bases unmatched to any gene: 6. Germline V gives CDR1 SGHRS, CDR2 YFSETQ. The chain's CDR3 is CASSFGQGDGYTF. CDR3 in DNA: TGCGCCAGCAGCTTTGGCCAGGGGGACGGCTACACCTTC.

DNA of the CDR3: TGTGCCAGCAGCTTACCAGCTAGCGGGGACCTCTCCTACAATGAGCAGTTCTTC. Its translation: CASSLPASGDLSYNEQFF. The rearrangement joins TRBV7-9 to TRBJ2-1, with 9 bases that match TRBD2. This CDR3 region has 18 residues. CDR1 and CDR2 from the germline V gene are SEHNR and FQNEAQ (reference sequence). V was clipped by 2 bases and J by 0 bases; unmatched bases: 8.

CDR3 in amino acids: CASSPEEGRWGYTF. CDR3 DNA: TGTGCCAGCAGCCCAGAGGAGGGGCGGTGGGGCTACACCTTC. This chain uses TRBV5-5 with TRBJ1-2; tentatively, D is TRBD1 (5 bases). The CDR3 has 14 amino acids. Germline CDR1 is SGHKS and CDR2 is YYEKEE (reference sequence). Between the trimmed V and J ends, which lost 4 bases and 8 bases, there was a span of 18 bases.

The chain combines TRBV7-2 with TRBJ2-7; 10 nucleotides agree with TRBD1. The germline CDR1 and CDR2 sequences are SGHTA and FQGNSA. The CDR3 is 15 residues long. J lost 2 bases, V lost 5 bases, and 6 bases had no gene match. The DNA of the CDR3 is TGTGCCAGCAGCCAAGACAGGGGGCGAACCTACGAGCAGTACTTC. Amino acid sequence: CASSQDRGRTYEQYF.

V and J are TRBV27 and TRBJ2-1; 8 bases map to TRBD1. J lost 3 bases, V lost 8 bases, and 12 bases had no gene match. The CDR3 sequence is 16 residues long. CDR1 MNHEY and CDR2 SMNVEV come from the germline V gene (reference sequence). CDR3 loop: CASPGWAGQGYNEQFF. As DNA, the CDR3 is TGTGCCAGCCCGGGGTGGGCCGGACAGGGCTACAATGAGCAGTTCTTC.

The rearrangement joins TRBV2 to TRBJ2-1; 8 bases align to TRBD1. Germline CDR1 and CDR2: SNHLY and FYNNEI. V shed 8 bases and J 0 bases; nucleotides not matched to a gene: 6. The CDR3 is 15 residues long. CDR3 DNA: TGTGCCAGCGCAAACAGGGGGGACTCCTACAATGAGCAGTTCTTC. This encodes CASANRGDSYNEQFF.

The chain couples TRBV9 to TRBJ2-7, with D hard to call. CDR1 and CDR2 (germline): SGDLS, YYNGEE. CDR3 length equals 15 residues. Trimming left V 0 bases short and J 3 bases short, with 13 bases between. DNA for the CDR3: TGTGCCAGCAGCGTAGAAGTTGTAGCATTCTACGAGCAGTACTTC. Amino acid sequence: CASSVEVVAFYEQYF.

The chain couples TRBV11-2 to TRBJ2-5; 11 positions agree with TRBD2. The CDR3 spans 14 residues. Germline V lookup: CDR1 SGHAT, CDR2 FQNNGV. The junction had 4 bases not matched to a gene; V was cut back by 5 bases and J by 5 bases. The CDR3 is CASSPTSGAETQYF. DNA for the CDR3: TGTGCCAGCAGCCCGACTAGCGGGGCCGAGACCCAGTACTTC.

The genes are TRBV4-1 and TRBJ1-4; D is unresolved. Trimming removed 4 bases from V and 4 bases from J, with 10 bases in between. CDR1 and CDR2 (germline): MGHRA, YSYEKL. The CDR3 runs to 14 residues. The CDR3 spells CASSPSTGNEKLFF. In nucleotides, the CDR3 is TGCGCCAGCAGCCCGAGCACGGGTAATGAAAAACTGTTTTTT.

The chain couples TRBV30 to TRBJ1-1, with D possibly being TRBD1 (5 bases). CDR1 and CDR2 (germline): GTSNPN, SVGIG (reference sequence). The CDR3 consists of 12 residues. V gave up 5 bases and J gave up 7 bases, with 14 bases separating them. CDR3 loop: CAWLSRGSEAFF. CDR3 in DNA: TGTGCCTGGTTGTCACGGGGGAGTGAAGCTTTCTTT.

The V and J genes are TRBV23-1 and TRBJ1-2; D is undetermined. TRBV23-1 is an open reading frame, and its role is uncertain. The CDR3 is made up of 10 amino acids. The V and J ends lost 11 bases and 8 bases respectively, with 12 bases between them. The CDR3 bases are TGCGCCCTCGCGGTTATAGGCTACACCTTC. Protein product: CALAVIGYTF.

This sequence joins TRBV9 and TRBJ1-6, with 8 positions matching TRBD1. This CDR3 spans 15 amino acids. Per the germline V gene, CDR1 is SGDLS and CDR2 is YYNGEE. The V segment lost 3 bases and the J segment 4 bases; nucleotides outside the gene matches: 3. The CDR3 region is CASSDDRGYNSPLHF. Here the CDR3 DNA reads TGTGCCAGCAGCGACGACAGGGGTTATAATTCACCCCTCCACTTT.